This T cell receptor (beta chain) was observed in a study of technical replicates of blood from several donors. Method: immunoSEQ multiplex PCR; TCRdb's copy keeps in-frame clones and lacks some. Of 75,000 or so clones in the sample, roughly 94% were seen once. This CDR3 is 17 amino acids long. Germline lookup yields CDR1 MGHRA and CDR2 YSYEKL. With V trimmed by 4 bases and J by 4 bases, 14 bases remained unmatched. Sequencing input: T cells isolated from PBMCs. This receptor was taken from a human donor in good health. The chain uses TRBV4-1 and TRBJ2-7; 9 nucleotides line up with TRBD1. The CDR3 is CASSRTGAILARYEQYF. The CDR3 DNA is TGCGCCAGCAGCCGGACAGGGGCCATATTAGCAAGGTACGAGCAGTACTTC.